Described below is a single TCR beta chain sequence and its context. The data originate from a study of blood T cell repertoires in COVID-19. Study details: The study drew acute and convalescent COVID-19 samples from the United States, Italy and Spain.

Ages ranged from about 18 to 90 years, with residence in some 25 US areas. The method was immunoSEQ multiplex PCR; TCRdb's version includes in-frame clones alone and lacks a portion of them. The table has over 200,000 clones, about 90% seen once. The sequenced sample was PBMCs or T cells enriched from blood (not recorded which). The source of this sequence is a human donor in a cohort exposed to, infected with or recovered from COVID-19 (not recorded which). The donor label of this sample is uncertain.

The CDR3, as DNA: TGTGCCAGCAGCTTGGGGGGGAGCCGGGACAGTGCCTACGAGCAGTACTTC. Its protein is CASSLGGSRDSAYEQYF. The gene calls are TRBV5-5 and TRBJ2-7; 7 positions match TRBD1. J lost 2 bases, V lost 0 bases, and 11 bases had no gene match. Germline V gene sequence: CDR1 SGHKS, CDR2 YYEKEE (reference sequence). CDR3 length: 17 amino acids.